The text below deals with one TCR beta chain. Its antigen remains unidentified. No clone much larger than this one lies a single base away; base qualities are absent. The data derive from a study of OX40 agonist ivuxolimab in advanced cancers. Notes on the research overall: Ivuxolimab, which targeted the costimulatory receptor OX40 (CD134), was an agonistic, fully human IgG2 monoclonal antibody. The purpose of peripheral TCRbeta sequencing was to test whether ivuxolimab changed TCR sequence diversity and led to clonal T-cell expansion. Patients were allowed to have had prior anti-PD-1, anti-PD-L1 or anti-CTLA-4 therapy, and 40% of the dose-escalation patients had been treated with checkpoint inhibitors. Intravenous ivuxolimab was administered to patients every 2 weeks at six dose levels: 0.01, 0.1, 0.3, 1.5, 3 and 10 mg/kg. The paper covers the monotherapy dose-escalation part of the phase I ivuxolimab trial, which included N of about 56 patients. Partial responses occurred in three dose-escalation patients, of whom one had hepatocellular carcinoma and two had cutaneous melanoma. Of the roughly 52 dose-escalation patients, hepatocellular carcinoma was present in around 20, melanoma in around 15, renal cell carcinoma in 9 and head and neck cancer in 9. A male proportion of roughly 80% and a mean age of 60 years, ranging from about 20 to 85, were recorded for the dose-escalation cohort. Broader findings and caveats from the paper: Clonal expansion of both CD4+ and CD8+ blood T cells was observed from baseline to week 6 at doses 0.1 to 3.0 mg/kg. After ivuxolimab, more expanded clones were found on average in CD8+ T cells than in CD4+ T cells. In the 0.1-3.0 mg/kg groups, partial responders had among the lowest normalized peripheral clonal expansion, particularly in CD8+ T cells. Which antigens the clonally expanded peripheral T cells were specific for was not determined. Low levels of normalized T-cell clonal expansion were also seen in some patients who did not respond.

The trial excluded patients who had a history of autoimmune disease or were on systemic immunosuppression. Peripheral blood for TCR sequencing was collected from all dose cohorts at baseline, on cycle 4 day 1, and on cycle 7 day 1. The samples were taken from a phase I, first-in-human, multicenter, open-label dose-escalation trial of ivuxolimab. Adults with locally advanced or metastatic melanoma, renal cell carcinoma, hepatocellular carcinoma or head and neck squamous cell carcinoma were enrolled in the trial. Before TCR sequencing, CD4+ and CD8+ T cells were separately sorted from peripheral blood. Based on the germline V gene, the CDR1 and CDR2 sequences are MGHRA and YSYEKL. There are 14 amino acids in the CDR3, from cysteine to phenylalanine inclusive. The retained sequence is limited to the CDR3, 42 bases, with the frame set at the first base. V gives up 5 bases and J gives up 0 bases, and the segment between their germline ends measures 11 bases.

Genomic DNA was isolated from the sorted cells so that the TCRbeta CDR3 region could be sequenced. TCRbeta CDR3 regions were sequenced using the immunoSEQ Assay. This immuneACCESS table, as held by TCRdb, lists in-frame sequences with V and J called but not all clones. Of the missing ones, under half trace to an unresolved V gene in checked studies; the others have no known cause. This sample has roughly 80,000 clones in its table, and around 93% of those were observed once. Clones ranked in the top ten supply roughly an eighth of the sample. This clonotype was sampled from an adult with an advanced solid tumor such as melanoma, head and neck, liver or kidney cancer. The specimen was CD4+ or CD8+ T cells sorted from blood, collected in a trial of the OX40 agonist ivuxolimab. The sequence is built from TRBV4-1 and TRBJ2-7; too little of a D gene remains to name it. The DNA reads TGCGCCAGCAGCACGCAGGAATTCTCCTACGAGCAGTACTTC. It specifies CASSTQEFSYEQYF.